This T cell receptor beta chain was identified during a study of blood T cells in healthy people across ages. CDR1 and CDR2 (germline): MNHEY, SVGEGT. The ends lost 2 bases at V and 4 bases at J; junction bases unmatched: 7. The CDR3 is 15 amino acids. Overall study results and limits: It was not possible, with unsorted PBMCs, to conclusively compare naive and antigen-experienced cells. Older age coincided with a roughly linear decline in TCR beta diversity per million T cells. More naive CD4+ cells and higher diversity marked long-lived donors relative to aged donors.

PCR was performed a second time for 7 to 11 cycles using a sample-barcoded 5' primer and a J-beta primer mix. TCRdb reanalysed the 5' RACE reads using MiXCR and keeps one entry per CDR3 protein. The sample has more than 650,000 distinct CDR3 sequences; 22% are singletons. With respect to this clonotype: Antigen specificity is unknown.

Isolated PBMCs totaled at least 7 million in each sample. This chain joins TRBV6-2 or TRBV6-3 and TRBJ1-2; 7 positions match TRBD1. This receptor was obtained from a man aged 65-85 years in good health. Sequencing was done on a sample of blood. CDR3: CASSYGTVGAYGYTF. The CDR3, as DNA: TGTGCCAGCAGTTACGGGACAGTGGGGGCCTATGGCTACACCTTC.